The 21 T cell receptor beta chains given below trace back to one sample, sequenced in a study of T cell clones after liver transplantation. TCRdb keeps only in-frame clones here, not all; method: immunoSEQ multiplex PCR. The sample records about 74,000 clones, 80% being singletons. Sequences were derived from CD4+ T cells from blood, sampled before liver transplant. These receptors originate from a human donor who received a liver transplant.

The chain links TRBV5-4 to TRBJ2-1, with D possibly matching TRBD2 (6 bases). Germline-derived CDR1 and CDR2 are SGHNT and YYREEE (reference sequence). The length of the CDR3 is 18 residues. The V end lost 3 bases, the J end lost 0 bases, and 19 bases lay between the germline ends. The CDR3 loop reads CASSSLAPSSSSYNEQFF. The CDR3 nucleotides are TGTGCCAGCAGCTCCCTAGCGCCAAGCAGCAGCTCCTACAATGAGCAGTTCTTC.

The CDR3 DNA sequence: TGTGCCAGCATGCGGTCGGGAACTTTGGAGCAACTGTTTTTT. It codes for CASMRSGTLEQLFF. The gene calls are TRBV6-1 and TRBJ1-4; D gene uncertain. CDR1 is MNHNS and CDR2 is SASEGT in the germline V gene. This CDR3 is 14 amino acids long. V was clipped by 7 bases and J by 12 bases, with 21 bases between them.

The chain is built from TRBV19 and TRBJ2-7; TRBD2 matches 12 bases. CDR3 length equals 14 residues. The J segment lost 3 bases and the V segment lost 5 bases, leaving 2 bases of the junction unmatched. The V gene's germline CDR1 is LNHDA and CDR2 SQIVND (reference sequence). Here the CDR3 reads CASSRTSGVYEQYF. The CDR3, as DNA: TGTGCCAGTAGTCGGACTAGCGGGGTCTACGAGCAGTACTTC.

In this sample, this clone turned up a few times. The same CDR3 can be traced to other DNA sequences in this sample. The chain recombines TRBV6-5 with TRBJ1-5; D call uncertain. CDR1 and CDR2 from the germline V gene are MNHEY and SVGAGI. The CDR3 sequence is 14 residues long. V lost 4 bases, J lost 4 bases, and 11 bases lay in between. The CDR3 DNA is TGTGCCAGCAGTTCACGGGGAGGGAATCAGCCCCAGCATTTT. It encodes CASSSRGGNQPQHF.

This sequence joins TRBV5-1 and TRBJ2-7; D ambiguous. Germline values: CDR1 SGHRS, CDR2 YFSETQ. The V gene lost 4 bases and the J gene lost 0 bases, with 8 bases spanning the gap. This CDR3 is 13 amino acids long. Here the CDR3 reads CASSAAYSYEQYF. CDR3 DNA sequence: TGCGCCAGCAGCGCCGCGTACTCCTACGAGCAGTACTTC.

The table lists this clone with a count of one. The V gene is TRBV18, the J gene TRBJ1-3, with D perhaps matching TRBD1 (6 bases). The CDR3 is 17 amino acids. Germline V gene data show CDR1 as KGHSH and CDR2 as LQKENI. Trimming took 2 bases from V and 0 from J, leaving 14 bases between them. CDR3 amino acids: CASSPFRTAASGNTIYF. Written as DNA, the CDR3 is TGTGCCAGCTCACCATTCCGGACAGCCGCCTCTGGAAACACCATATATTTT.

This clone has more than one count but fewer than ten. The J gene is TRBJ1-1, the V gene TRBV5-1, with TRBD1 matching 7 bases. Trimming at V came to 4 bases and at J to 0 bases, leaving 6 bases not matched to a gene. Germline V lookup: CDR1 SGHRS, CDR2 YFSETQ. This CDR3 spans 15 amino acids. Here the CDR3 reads CASSRMGQLNTEAFF. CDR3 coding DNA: TGCGCCAGCAGCAGGATGGGACAGTTGAACACTGAAGCTTTCTTT.

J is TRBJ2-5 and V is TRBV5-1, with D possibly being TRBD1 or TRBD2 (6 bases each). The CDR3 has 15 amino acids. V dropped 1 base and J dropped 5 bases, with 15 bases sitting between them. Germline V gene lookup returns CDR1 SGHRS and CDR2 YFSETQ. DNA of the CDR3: TGCGCCAGCAGCTTGTGGGGGGCGAGTGAGGAGACCCAGTACTTC. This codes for CASSLWGASEETQYF.

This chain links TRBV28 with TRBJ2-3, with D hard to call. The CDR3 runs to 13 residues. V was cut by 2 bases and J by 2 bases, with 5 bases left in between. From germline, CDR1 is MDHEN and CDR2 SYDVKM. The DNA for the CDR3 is TGTGCCAGCAGTTTAACAGACACAGATACGCAGTATTTT. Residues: CASSLTDTDTQYF.

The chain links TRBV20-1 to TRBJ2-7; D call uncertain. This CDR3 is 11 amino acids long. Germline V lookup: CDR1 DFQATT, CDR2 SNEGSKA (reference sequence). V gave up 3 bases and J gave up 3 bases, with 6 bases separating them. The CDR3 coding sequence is TGCAGTGCTAGGCTCTACTACGAGCAGTACTTC. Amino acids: CSARLYYEQYF.

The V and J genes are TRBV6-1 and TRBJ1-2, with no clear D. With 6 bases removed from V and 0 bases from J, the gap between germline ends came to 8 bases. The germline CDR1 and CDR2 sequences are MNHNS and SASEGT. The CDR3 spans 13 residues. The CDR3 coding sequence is TGTGCCAGCAGCCGTGACCCTAACTATGGCTACACCTTC. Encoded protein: CASSRDPNYGYTF.

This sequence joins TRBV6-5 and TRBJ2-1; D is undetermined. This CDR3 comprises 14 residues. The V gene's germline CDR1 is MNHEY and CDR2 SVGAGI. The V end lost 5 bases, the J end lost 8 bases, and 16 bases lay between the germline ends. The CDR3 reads CASSQPYGSHEQFF. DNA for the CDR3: TGTGCCAGCAGTCAGCCCTATGGGTCTCATGAGCAGTTCTTC.

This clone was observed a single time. The CDR3 protein is CAWSGGGITDTQYF. The CDR3 coding sequence is TGTGCCTGGAGTGGGGGGGGGATCACAGATACGCAGTATTTT. The rearrangement uses TRBV30 and TRBJ2-3; 7 bases are shared with TRBD2. The V gene's germline CDR1 is GTSNPN and CDR2 SVGIG (reference sequence). After removal of 1 base from V and 2 bases from J, the junction contained 3 bases not matched to a gene. The CDR3 extends over 14 amino acids.

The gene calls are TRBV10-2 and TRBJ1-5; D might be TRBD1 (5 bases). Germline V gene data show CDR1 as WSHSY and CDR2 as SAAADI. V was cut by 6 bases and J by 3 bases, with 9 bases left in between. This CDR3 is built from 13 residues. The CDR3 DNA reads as TGCGCCAGCAGGCGGGACCTCAATCAGCCCCAGCATTTT. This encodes CASRRDLNQPQHF.

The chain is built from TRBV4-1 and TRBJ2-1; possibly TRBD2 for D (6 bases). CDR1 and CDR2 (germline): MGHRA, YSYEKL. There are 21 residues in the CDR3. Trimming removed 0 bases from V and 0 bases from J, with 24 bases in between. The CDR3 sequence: CASSQDAVSLRRGLSYNEQFF. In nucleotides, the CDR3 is TGCGCCAGCAGCCAAGATGCGGTCTCACTGCGGAGGGGTCTCTCCTACAATGAGCAGTTCTTC.

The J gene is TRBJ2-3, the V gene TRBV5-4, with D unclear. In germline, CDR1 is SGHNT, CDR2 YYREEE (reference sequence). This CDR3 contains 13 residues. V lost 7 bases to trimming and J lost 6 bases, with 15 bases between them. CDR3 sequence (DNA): TGTGCCAGCGGCCCCCGGGTTTCGGATACGCAGTATTTT. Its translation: CASGPRVSDTQYF.

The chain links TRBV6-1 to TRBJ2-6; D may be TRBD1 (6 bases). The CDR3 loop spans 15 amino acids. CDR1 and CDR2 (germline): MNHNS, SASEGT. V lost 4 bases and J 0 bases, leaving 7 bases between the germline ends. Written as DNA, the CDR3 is TGTGCCAGCAGTGGACAGGACTCTGGGGCCAACGTCCTGACTTTC. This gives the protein CASSGQDSGANVLTF.

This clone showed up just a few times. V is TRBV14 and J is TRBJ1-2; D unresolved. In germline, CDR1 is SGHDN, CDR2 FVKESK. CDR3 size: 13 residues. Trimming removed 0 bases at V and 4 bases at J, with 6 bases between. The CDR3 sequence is CASSQDSTYGYTF. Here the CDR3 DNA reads TGTGCCAGCAGCCAAGATTCGACCTATGGCTACACCTTC.

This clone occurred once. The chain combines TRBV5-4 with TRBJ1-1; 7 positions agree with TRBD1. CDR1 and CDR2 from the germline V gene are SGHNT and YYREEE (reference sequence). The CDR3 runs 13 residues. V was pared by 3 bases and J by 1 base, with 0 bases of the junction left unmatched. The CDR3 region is CASSWDRNTEAFF. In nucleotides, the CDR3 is TGTGCCAGCAGCTGGGACAGGAACACTGAAGCTTTCTTT.

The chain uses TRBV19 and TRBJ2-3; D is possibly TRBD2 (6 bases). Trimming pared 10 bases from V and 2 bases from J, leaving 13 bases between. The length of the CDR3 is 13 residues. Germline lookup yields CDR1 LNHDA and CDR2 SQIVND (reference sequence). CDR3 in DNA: TGTGCCACCGGTGGGGAGGTCACAGATACGCAGTATTTT. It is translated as CATGGEVTDTQYF.

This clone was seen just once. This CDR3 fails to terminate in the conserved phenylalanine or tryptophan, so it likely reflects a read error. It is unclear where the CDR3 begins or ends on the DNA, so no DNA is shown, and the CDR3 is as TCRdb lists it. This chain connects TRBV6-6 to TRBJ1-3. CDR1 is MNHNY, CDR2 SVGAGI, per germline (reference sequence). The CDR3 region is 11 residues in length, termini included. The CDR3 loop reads CASRRRKGDIV.